A selection of T cell receptor beta chains follows, all from one sample in a study of T cell responses to AZD1222 COVID-19 vaccine. Generated by immunoSEQ multiplex PCR, the TCRdb table keeps only in-frame clones and is missing some. The sample shows about 66,000 clones, roughly nine tenths of them seen only once. The sequencing used peripheral blood, collected on day 0 of AZD1222 vaccination. These TCRs come from an adult in good health. CDR3s leave out the opening cysteine and the closing phenylalanine or tryptophan. Part of the rows lack a size; the others show once, few, many or a class for expanded clones.

j_call	v_call	clone_size	cdr3_aa
TRBJ1-1	TRBV30	medium-sized	AWSVERGEAF
TRBJ2-7	TRBV5-1	.	ASSLSGLSYEQY
TRBJ2-1	TRBV4-1	few	ASSPDLFGLAGSYNEQF
TRBJ2-7	TRBV27	.	ASSPGQGGYEQY
TRBJ1-6	TRBV28	.	ASSSGTGRSSPLH
TRBJ2-1	TRBV18	few	ASSPIPGLTSFGGSNEQF
TRBJ2-1	TRBV29-1	.	SVGINEQF
TRBJ1-1	TRBV5-6	.	ASSLGAGRARGTEAF
TRBJ2-1	TRBV11-2	once	ASSFSGGVSYNEQF
TRBJ2-3	TRBV27	.	ASSFPGHPGPDTQY
TRBJ2-6	TRBV19	once	ASSISGANVLT
TRBJ1-3	TRBV9	.	ASSVSRQSWSGNTIY
TRBJ1-1	TRBV4-1	.	ASSRAGTDRESNTEAF
TRBJ1-5	TRBV7-8	.	ASREDRANQPQH
TRBJ2-3	TRBV11-3	.	ASSFASGGATDTQY
TRBJ2-3	TRBV6-5	once	ASSYAPTGSTDTQY
TRBJ2-1	TRBV28	.	ASSFPGSLYNEQF
TRBJ1-1	TRBV27	.	ASSLSAGRVVNTEAF
TRBJ1-2	TRBV10-3	.	AISAGNAYGYT
TRBJ2-7	TRBV12-3/TRBV12-4	.	ASSRTSYEQY
TRBJ2-7	TRBV3-1/TRBV3-2	.	ASSQEKGQVGYEQY
TRBJ2-1	TRBV2	.	ASSELGTVPEQF
TRBJ2-7	TRBV21-1	.	ASTVPWTALRYEQY
TRBJ2-7	TRBV19	.	ASSATQRGEQY
TRBJ2-1	TRBV4-3	.	ASGTGGAGGNEQF
TRBJ2-1	TRBV7-2	.	ASSLVRGSYNEQF